This T cell receptor beta chain is from a study of cytomegalovirus exposure and HLA in healthy donors. The donors gave bone marrow, and they were healthy. 13 Jbeta primers and 60 Vbeta primers were used for the PCR. This table comes from immunoSEQ multiplex PCR, and its TCRdb copy is limited to in-frame clones, with some not included. The repertoire table contains 170,000 or so clones. Trimming shortened V by 5 bases and J by 1 base, and 18 bases separated the two germline ends. This CDR3 comprises 16 residues. CDR1 and CDR2 from the germline V gene are SGHRS and YFSETQ. V usage is TRBV5-1 and J usage is TRBJ1-1; D might be TRBD1 (6 bases). This receptor was obtained from a man aged 25-40 years in good health and CMV-seronegative. Sample: PBMCs. CDR3: CASRSGAGDRNTEAFF. In DNA form, the CDR3 reads TGCGCCAGCAGGTCCGGGGCAGGGGATAGGAACACTGAAGCTTTCTTT.